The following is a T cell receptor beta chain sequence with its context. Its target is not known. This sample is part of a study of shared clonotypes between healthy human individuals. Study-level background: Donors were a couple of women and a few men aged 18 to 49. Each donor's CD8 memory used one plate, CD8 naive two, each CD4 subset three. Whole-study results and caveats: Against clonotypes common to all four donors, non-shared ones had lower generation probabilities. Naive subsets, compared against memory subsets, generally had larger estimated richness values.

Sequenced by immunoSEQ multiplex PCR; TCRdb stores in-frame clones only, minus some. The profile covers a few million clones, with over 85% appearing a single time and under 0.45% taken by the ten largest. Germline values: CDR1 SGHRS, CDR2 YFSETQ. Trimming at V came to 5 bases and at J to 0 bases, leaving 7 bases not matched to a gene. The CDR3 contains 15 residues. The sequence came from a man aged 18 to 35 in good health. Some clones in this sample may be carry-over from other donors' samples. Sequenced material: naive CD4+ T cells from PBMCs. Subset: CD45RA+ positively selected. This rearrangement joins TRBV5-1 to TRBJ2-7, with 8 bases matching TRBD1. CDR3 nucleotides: TGCGCCAGCAGAAGGACAGGGCTAGACTCCTACGAGCAGTACTTC. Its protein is CASRRTGLDSYEQYF.